The present T cell receptor (beta chain) was sequenced within a study of cytomegalovirus exposure and HLA in healthy donors. Study-level information: The study placed around 80% of its 350 to 400 genotyped donors in the Caucasian-associated ancestry cluster.

General study results and limits: Analyses of presence/absence relied on an assumption of roughly uniform sequencing depth across donors.

About this clone: The antigen remains undetermined.

Primers: 60 Vbeta forward and 13 Jbeta reverse. Some clones are missing from TCRdb's copy, which holds only in-frame ones; the method was immunoSEQ multiplex PCR. The table shows 180,000 or so clones, with about three quarters occurring only once. The CDR3 runs to 13 residues. V was trimmed by 3 bases and J by 10 bases, leaving 10 bases between them. The germline V gene has CDR1 SGHTA and CDR2 FQGTGA. This receptor was obtained from a man over 45 in good health and CMV-seropositive. Input material: PBMCs. The chain recombines TRBV7-3 with TRBJ2-6, with D possibly TRBD1 on 5 matching bases. The CDR3 loop reads CASSFNPGNVLTF. The DNA of the CDR3 is TGTGCCAGCAGCTTCAATCCAGGGAACGTCCTGACTTTC.